Sequencing of this TCR beta chain was carried out in a study of human T cells and chemical hapten exposure. For the study at large: All through the approximately 22-week study, the scalp of each patient received diphenylcyclopropenone doses weekly. General study findings and limits: With regard to DPC sensitization, TCRs above 1 in 1000 frequency did not change. Patch test score rose with PT1 expanded TCRs, significant at 8, 16, 32, not 4.

Time point defined: patch test 1, 2 weeks after DPC sensitization. Treatment defined: therapeutic diphenylcyclopropenone sensitization with weekly scalp DPC. The germline V gene has CDR1 LGHNA and CDR2 YSLEER. The CDR3 has 16 amino acids. The trim removed 3 bases at V and 2 bases at J, leaving 3 bases unmatched. To note about this clonotype: Its antigen is as yet unknown.

For the library, individual cDNA molecules each received unique molecular identifiers. TCRdb re-analysed the RACE reads in MiXCR, keeping a single row per CDR3 protein. The profile shows more than 65,000 distinct CDR3 sequences, about 31% of them singletons. The receptor comes from a man aged 35-49 years with alopecia areata. Some clones in this sample may be carry-over from other donors' samples. Material: whole blood, obtained in connection with sensitization to the hapten diphenylcyclopropenone (DPC). The V call is TRBV4-3, the J call TRBJ2-6; TRBD1 matches at 8 bases. Written as DNA, the CDR3 is TGCGCCAGCAGCCAGCACAGGGGGACTGGGGCCAACGTCCTGACTTTC. It is translated as CASSQHRGTGANVLTF.